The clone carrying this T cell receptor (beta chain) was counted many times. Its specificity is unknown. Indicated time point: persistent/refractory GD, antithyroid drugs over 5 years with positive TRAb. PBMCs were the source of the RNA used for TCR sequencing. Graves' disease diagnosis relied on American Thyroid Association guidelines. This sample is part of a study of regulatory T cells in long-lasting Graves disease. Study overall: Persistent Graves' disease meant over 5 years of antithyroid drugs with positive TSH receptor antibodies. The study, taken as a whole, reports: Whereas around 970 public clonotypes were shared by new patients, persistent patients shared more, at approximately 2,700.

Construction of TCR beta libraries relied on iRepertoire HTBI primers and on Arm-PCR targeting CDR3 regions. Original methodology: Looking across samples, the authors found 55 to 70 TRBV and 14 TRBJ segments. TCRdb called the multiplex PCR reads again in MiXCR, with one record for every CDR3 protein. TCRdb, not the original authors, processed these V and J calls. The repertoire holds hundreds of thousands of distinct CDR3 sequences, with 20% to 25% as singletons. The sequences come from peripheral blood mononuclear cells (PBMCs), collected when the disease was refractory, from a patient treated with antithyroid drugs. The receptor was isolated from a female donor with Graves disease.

Written as DNA, the CDR3 is TGTGCCAGCAGTTTAGCTCTAAGCTCCTATAATTCACCCCTCCACTTT. It translates to CASSLALSSYNSPLHF. This chain links TRBV12-3 or TRBV12-4 with TRBJ1-6, with D uncertain. Trimming cost V 0 bases and J 0 bases, with 6 bases left between them. CDR3 length: 16 residues.